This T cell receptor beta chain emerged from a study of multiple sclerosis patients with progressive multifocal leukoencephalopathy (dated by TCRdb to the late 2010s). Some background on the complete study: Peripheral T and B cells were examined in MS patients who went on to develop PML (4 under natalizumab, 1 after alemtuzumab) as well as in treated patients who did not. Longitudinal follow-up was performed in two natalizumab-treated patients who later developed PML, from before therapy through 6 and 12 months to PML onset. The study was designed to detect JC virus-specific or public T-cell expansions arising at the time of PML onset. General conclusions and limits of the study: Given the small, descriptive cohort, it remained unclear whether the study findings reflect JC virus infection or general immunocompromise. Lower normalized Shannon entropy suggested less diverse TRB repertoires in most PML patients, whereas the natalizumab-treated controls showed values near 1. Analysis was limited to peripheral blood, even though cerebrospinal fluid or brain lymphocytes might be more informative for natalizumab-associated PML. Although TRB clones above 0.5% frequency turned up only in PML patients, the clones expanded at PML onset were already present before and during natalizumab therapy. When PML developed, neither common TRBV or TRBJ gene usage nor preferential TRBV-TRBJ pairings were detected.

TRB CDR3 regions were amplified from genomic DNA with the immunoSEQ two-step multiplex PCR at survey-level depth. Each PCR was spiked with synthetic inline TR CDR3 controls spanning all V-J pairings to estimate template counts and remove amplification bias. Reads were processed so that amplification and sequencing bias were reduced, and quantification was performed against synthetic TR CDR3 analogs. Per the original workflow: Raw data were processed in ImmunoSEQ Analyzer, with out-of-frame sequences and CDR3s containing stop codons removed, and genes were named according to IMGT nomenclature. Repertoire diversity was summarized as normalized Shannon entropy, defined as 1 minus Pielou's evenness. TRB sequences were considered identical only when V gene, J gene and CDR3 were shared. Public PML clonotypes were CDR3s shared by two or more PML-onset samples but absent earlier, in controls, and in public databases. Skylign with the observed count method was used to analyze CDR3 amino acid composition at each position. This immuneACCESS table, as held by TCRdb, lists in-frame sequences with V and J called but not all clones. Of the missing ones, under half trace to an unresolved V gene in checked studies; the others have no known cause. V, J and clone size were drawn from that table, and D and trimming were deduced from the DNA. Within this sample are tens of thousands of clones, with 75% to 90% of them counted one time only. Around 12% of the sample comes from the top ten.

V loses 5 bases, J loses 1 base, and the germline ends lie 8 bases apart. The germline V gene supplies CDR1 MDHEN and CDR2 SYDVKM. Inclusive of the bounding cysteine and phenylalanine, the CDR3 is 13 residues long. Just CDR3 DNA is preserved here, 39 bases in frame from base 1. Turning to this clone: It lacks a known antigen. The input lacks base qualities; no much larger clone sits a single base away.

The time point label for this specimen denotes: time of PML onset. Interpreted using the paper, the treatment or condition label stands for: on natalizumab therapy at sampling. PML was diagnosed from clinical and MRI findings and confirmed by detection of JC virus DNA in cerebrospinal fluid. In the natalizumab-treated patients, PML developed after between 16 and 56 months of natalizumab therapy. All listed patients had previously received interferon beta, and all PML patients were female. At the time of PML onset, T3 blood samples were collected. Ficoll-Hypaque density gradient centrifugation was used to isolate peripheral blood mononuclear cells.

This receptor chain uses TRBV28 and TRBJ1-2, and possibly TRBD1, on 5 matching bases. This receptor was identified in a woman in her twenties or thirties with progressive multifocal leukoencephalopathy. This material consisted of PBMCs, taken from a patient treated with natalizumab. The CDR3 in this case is CASSQDSNYGYTF. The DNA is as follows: TGTGCCAGCAGTCAAGACAGTAACTATGGCTACACCTTC.